In this sample, the clone carrying this TCR beta chain turned up a few times. Antigen unknown. CDR1 and CDR2 from the germline V gene are SGHTS and YDEGEE. V was cut by 7 bases and J by 6 bases, with 22 bases left in between. This CDR3 has 16 residues. This specimen comes from a study of PD-1 blockade in mismatch repair-deficient tumors. Study at large: All were previously treated, progressing patients with approximately 12 mismatch repair-deficient cancer types.

Method: immunoSEQ multiplex PCR; TCRdb's copy keeps in-frame clones and lacks some. Seen here are fewer than 100,000 clones, roughly 80% observed once, and the top ten hold roughly 2.8%. Mismatch repair deficiency was confirmed in all patients, by PCR or immunohistochemistry. TCR sequencing covered a few patients who responded to pembrolizumab. General study points: Tumor-resident clones, often undetectable pretreatment in blood, expanded then contracted after pembrolizumab.

This specimen was peripheral blood, taken 12 weeks after starting pembrolizumab. The chain has TRBV5-8 and TRBJ2-2, with D maybe TRBD1 (5 bases). This TCR was recovered from an adult with mismatch repair-deficient cancer. CDR3 loop: CASVPTGQRGAGELFF. CDR3 nucleotide sequence: TGTGCCAGCGTGCCGACTGGGCAAAGGGGTGCCGGGGAGCTGTTTTTT.